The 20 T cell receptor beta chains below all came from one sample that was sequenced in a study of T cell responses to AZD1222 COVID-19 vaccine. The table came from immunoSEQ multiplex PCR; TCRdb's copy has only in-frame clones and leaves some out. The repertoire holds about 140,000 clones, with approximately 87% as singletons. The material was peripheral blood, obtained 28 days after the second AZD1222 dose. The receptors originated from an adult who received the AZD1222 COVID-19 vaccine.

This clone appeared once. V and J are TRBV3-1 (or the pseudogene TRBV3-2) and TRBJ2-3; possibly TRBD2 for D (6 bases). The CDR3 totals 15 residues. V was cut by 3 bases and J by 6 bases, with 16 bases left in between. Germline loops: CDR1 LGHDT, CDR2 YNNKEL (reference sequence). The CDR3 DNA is TGTGCCAGCAGCCAGCAGGGACTCGAGGGGGATACGCAGTATTTT. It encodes CASSQQGLEGDTQYF.

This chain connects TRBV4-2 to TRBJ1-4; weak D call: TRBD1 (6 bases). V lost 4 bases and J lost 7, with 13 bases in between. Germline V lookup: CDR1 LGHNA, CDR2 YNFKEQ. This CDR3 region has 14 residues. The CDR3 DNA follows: TGTGCCAGCAGCCGGACAGATTTGAGTGAAAAACTGTTTTTT. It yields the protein CASSRTDLSEKLFF.

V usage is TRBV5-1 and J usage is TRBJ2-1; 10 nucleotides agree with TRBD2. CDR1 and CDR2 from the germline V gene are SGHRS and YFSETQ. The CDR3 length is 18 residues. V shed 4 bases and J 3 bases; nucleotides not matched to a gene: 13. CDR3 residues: CASSPTSGTNPFYNEQFF. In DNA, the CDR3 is TGCGCCAGCAGCCCTACTAGCGGGACTAACCCATTCTACAATGAGCAGTTCTTC.

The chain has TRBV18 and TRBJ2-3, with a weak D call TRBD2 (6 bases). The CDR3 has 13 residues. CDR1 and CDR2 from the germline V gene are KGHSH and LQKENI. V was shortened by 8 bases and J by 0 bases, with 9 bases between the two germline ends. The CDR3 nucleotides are TGTGCCAGCGCAGGACTAAGCACAGATACGCAGTATTTT. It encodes CASAGLSTDTQYF.

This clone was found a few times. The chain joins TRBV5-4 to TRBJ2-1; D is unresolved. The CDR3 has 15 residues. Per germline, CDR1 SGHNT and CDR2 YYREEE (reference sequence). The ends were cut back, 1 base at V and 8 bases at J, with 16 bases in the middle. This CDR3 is CASSLRQNPSDEQFF. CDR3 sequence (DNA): TGTGCCAGCAGCTTGAGGCAGAACCCTTCAGATGAGCAGTTCTTC.

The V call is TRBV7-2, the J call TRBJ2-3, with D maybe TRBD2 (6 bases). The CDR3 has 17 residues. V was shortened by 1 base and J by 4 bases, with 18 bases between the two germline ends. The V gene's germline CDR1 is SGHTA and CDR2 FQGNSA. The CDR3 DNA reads TGTGCCAGCAGCTTAGTGGGCGGGAACCCGGCAGCAGATACGCAGTATTTT. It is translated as CASSLVGGNPAADTQYF.

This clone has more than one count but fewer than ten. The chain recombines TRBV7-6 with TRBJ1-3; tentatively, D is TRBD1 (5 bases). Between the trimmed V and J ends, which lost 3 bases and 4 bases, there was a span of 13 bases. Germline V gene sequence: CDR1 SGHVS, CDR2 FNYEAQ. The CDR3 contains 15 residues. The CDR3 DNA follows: TGTGCCAGCAGCTTCCGAGAGGGGCCCGGAAACACCATATATTTT. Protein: CASSFREGPGNTIYF.

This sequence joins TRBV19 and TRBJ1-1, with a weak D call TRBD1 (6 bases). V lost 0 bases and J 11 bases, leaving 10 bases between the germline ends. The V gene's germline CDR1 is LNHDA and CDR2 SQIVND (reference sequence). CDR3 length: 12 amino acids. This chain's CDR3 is CASSIEDSRAFF. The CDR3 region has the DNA TGTGCCAGTAGTATAGAGGACAGTCGGGCTTTCTTT.

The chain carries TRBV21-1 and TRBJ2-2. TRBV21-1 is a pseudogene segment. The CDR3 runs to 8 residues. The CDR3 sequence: CASGELFF. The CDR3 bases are TGTGCCAGCGGGGAGCTGTTTTTT.

The CDR3 nucleotides read TGTGCCAGCTCTCCCTCGGAGAAGAGCTCACCCCTCCACTTT. This gives the protein CASSPSEKSSPLHF. The V call is TRBV18, the J call TRBJ1-6; no reliable D call. Germline values: CDR1 KGHSH, CDR2 LQKENI. V gave up 6 bases and J gave up 10 bases, with 16 bases separating them. This CDR3 comprises 14 residues.

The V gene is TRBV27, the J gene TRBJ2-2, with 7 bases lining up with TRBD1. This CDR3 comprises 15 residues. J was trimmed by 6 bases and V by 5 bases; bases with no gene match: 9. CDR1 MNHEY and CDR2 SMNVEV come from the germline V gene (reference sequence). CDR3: CASSLTGSVAGELFF. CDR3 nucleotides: TGTGCCAGCAGTCTGACAGGGTCCGTCGCCGGGGAGCTGTTTTTT.

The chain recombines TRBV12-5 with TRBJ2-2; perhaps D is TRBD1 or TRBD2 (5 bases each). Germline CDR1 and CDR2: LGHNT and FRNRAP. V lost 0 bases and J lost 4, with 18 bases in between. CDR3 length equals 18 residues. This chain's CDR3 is CASGLVAGGPVITGELFF. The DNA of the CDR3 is TGTGCTAGTGGTTTGGTAGCTGGGGGACCCGTCATCACCGGGGAGCTGTTTTTT. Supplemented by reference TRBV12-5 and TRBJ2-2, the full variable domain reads DARVTQTPRHKVTEMGQEVTMRCQPILGHNTVFWYRQTMMQGLELLAYFRNRAPLDDSGMPKDRFSAEMPDATLATLKIQPSEPRDSAVYFCASGLVAGGPVITGELFFGEGSRLTVL.

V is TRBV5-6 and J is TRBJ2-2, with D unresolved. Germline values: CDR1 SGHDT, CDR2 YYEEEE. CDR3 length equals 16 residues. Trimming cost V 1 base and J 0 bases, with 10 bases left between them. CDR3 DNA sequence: TGTGCCAGCAGCTTGAGCCGGTCCGCGAACACCGGGGAGCTGTTTTTT. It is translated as CASSLSRSANTGELFF. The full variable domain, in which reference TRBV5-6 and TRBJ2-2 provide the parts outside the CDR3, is DAGVTQSPTHLIKTRGQQVTLRCSPKSGHDTVSWYQQALGQGPQFIFQYYEEEERQRGNFPDRFSGHQFPNYSSELNVNALLLGDSALYLCASSLSRSANTGELFFGEGSRLTVL.

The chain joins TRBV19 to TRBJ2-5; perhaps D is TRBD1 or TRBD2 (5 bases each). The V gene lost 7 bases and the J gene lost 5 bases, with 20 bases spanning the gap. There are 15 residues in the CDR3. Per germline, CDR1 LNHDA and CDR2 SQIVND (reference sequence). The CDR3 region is CASNPSGRMGETQYF. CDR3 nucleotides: TGTGCCAGTAACCCGTCGGGACGGATGGGGGAGACCCAGTACTTC.

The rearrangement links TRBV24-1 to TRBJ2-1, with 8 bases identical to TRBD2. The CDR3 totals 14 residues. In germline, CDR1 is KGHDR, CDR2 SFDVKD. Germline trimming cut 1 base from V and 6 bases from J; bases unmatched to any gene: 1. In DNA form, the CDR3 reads TGTGCCACCAGTGATTTCGGGGGGGCCAATGAGCAGTTCTTC. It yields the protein CATSDFGGANEQFF.

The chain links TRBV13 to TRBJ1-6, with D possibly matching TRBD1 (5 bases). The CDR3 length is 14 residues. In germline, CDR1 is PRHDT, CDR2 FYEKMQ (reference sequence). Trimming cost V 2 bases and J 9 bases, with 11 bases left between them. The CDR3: CASSLKGTRSPLHF. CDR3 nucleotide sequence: TGTGCCAGCAGCTTAAAAGGGACGCGTTCACCCCTCCACTTT.

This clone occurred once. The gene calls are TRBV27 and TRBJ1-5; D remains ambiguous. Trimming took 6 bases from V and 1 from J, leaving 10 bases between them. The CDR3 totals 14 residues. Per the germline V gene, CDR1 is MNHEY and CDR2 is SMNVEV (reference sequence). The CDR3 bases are TGTGCCAGCAGATTCACCACGAGCAATCAGCCCCAGCATTTT. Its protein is CASRFTTSNQPQHF.

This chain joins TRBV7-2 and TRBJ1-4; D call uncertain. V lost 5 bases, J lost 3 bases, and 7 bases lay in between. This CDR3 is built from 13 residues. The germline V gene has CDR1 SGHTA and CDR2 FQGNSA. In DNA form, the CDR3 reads TGTGCCAGCAGCCCCCGGGCTAATGAAAAACTGTTTTTT. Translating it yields CASSPRANEKLFF.

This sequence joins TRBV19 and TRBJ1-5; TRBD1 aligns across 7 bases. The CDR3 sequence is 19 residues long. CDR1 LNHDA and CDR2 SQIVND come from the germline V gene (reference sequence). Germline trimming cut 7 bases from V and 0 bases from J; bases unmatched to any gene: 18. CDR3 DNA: TGTGCCAGTACCTCAGAGGGGGACAGCGCCTTTTATAGCAATCAGCCCCAGCATTTT. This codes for CASTSEGDSAFYSNQPQHF.

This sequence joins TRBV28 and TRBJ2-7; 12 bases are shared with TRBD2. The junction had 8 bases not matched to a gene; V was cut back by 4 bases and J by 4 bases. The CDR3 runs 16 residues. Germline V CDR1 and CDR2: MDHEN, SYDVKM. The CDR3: CASSSAGTSGFYEQYF. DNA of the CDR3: TGTGCCAGCAGTTCTGCAGGGACTAGCGGGTTTTACGAGCAGTACTTC.